This T cell receptor beta chain emerged from a study of cytomegalovirus exposure and HLA in healthy donors. Study context: There were roughly 80 million unique TCRs (from HLA-typed donors) in an early data release. Broader study findings: The later analysis indicated that the majority of CMV-associated TCR beta chains appeared HLA-restricted. The productive fraction for most TCR beta V segments was about 87% or about 30% in an earlier analysis. Researchers catalogued approximately 160 TCR beta chains as cytomegalovirus-associated.

Primers for the PCR totalled 60 Vbeta and 13 Jbeta. The data were produced by immunoSEQ multiplex PCR, yet TCRdb's version contains in-frame clones alone and is incomplete. The table includes fewer than 140,000 clones, around three quarters detected once. V was cut by 0 bases and J by 3 bases, with 7 bases left in between. CDR1 SGHTS and CDR2 YDEGEE come from the germline V gene. This CDR3 spans 13 amino acids. About this clone: No antigen is known for it.

The clonotype was recovered from a boy between 10 and 17 years old in good health and CMV-seronegative. The sequencing sample was made of PBMCs. This chain connects TRBV5-8 to TRBJ2-7; D not certain. The CDR3 here is CASSLGQDYEQYF. The CDR3 nucleotides are TGTGCCAGCAGCTTGGGGCAGGACTACGAGCAGTACTTC.